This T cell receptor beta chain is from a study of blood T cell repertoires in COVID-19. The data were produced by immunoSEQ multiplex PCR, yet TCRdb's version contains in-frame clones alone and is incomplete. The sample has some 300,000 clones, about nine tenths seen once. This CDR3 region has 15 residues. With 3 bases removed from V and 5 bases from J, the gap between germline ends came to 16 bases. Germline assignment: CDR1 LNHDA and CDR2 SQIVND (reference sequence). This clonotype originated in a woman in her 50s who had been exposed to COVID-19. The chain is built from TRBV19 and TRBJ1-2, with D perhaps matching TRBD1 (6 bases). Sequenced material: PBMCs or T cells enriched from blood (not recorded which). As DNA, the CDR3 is TGTGCCAGTAGTATGGGGCAGGGGCCGTTGTATGGCTACACCTTC. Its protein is CASSMGQGPLYGYTF. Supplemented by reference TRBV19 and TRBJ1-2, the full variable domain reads DGGITQSPKYLFRKEGQNVTLSCEQNLNHDAMYWYRQDPGQGLRLIYYSQIVNDFQKGDIAEGYSVSREKKESFPLTVTSAQKNPTAFYLCASSMGQGPLYGYTFGSGTRLTVV.